Included here is one TCR beta chain sequence, with context. The data were obtained in a study of blood T cell repertoires in COVID-19. Study background: The origin of the acute and convalescent COVID-19 samples was the United States, Italy and Spain. The analysed material was cDNA or gDNA that came from T cells, B-cell-depleted T cells, or PBMCs.

CDR1 is SGHDN and CDR2 is FVKESK in the germline V gene. The V end lost 4 bases, the J end lost 7 bases, and 13 bases lay between the germline ends. The CDR3 is made up of 14 amino acids. The authors' processing: Estimated nucleated cell counts came from reference gene primer amplification. Sequencing used immunoSEQ multiplex PCR; TCRdb keeps in-frame clones, though not all of them. V and J calls and clone size are given by that table; D and trimming were obtained from the DNA. Of 190,000 or so clones listed, around 90% are singletons. The TCR comes from a middle-aged man with active or convalescent COVID-19. The sample taken for sequencing was peripheral blood. The rearrangement links TRBV14 to TRBJ1-4; D not certain. CDR3: CASSLGPPGEKLFF. The DNA of the CDR3 is TGTGCCAGCAGCCTCGGTCCTCCGGGTGAAAAACTGTTTTTT. Complete variable domain (other parts from reference TRBV14 and TRBJ1-4): EAGVTQFPSHSVIEKGQTVTLRCDPISGHDNLYWYRRVMGKEIKFLLHFVKESKQDESGMPNNRFLAERTGGTYSTLKVQPAELEDSGVYFCASSLGPPGEKLFFGSGTQLSVL.